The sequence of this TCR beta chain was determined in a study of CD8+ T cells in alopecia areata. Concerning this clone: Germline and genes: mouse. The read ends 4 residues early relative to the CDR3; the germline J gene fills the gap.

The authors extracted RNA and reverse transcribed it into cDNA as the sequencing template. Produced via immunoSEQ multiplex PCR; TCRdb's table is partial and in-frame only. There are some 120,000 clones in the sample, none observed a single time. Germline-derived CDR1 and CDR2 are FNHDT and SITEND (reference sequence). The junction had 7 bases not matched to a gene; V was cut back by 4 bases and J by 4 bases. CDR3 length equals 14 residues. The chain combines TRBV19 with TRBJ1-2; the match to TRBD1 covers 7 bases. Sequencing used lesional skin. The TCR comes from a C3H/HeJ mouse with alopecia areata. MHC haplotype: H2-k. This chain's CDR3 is CASSPRQGVSDYTF. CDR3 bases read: TGTGCCAGCAGTCCCCGACAGGGAGTCTCC.